This T cell receptor beta chain appears in the sequencing data of a study of blood T cell repertoires in COVID-19. Study details: Sites in the United States, Italy and Spain provided acute and convalescent COVID-19 samples. PBMCs, B-cell-depleted T cells, or T cells were the source of the cDNA or gDNA that made up the material.

The CDR3 is 12 amino acids. Under the authors' procedure: Amplification of reference gene primers provided the estimated nucleated cell counts. TCRdb's table, derived via immunoSEQ multiplex PCR, lists solely in-frame clones and lacks some. V, J and clone size were drawn from that table, and D and trimming were deduced from the DNA. Of 140,000 or so clones listed, roughly nine tenths are singletons. Sequencing was done on a sample of peripheral blood. The receptor comes from a woman aged 55 to 70 with active COVID-19. The rearrangement uses TRBV23-1 and TRBJ2-1; tentatively, D is TRBD1 (6 bases). TRBV23-1 qualifies as an ORF whose function is uncertain. This chain's CDR3 is CAPGAPYNEQFF. CDR3 DNA: TGCGCTCCAGGGGCCCCCTACAATGAGCAGTTCTTC.